Sequencing of this T cell receptor beta chain was carried out in a study of early T cells in non-severe SARS-CoV-2 infection (dated by TCRdb to 2020 to 2022). Some background on the complete study: Because TCR sequencing was done on bulk RNA from unsorted whole blood, the alpha and beta chains could not be paired.

A case-control design nested within a healthcare worker cohort in London, UK, was used, with weekly nasopharyngeal swab PCR tests and blood sampling performed. Healthcare workers were enrolled in the week of the UK lockdown, from 23 to 31 March 2020, and were followed every week for up to 16 weeks. The library was prepared using 5' RACE. TCRdb shows the sequencer as NextSeq 500. The TCR library protocol attached unique molecular identifiers to individual cDNA molecules to correct for sequencing error and PCR bias. Sequencing covered both TCR alpha and beta chains, and within each sample the abundances of alpha and beta sequences were tightly co-correlated. In the authors' own workflow: Decombinator V4 was used to annotate TCR sequences for V gene, J gene and CDR3. Expanded TCRs were defined as changing significantly between any two time points under a Poisson model with p below 0.0001. TCR abundances were normalised to the total number of TCRs sequenced per sample and expressed as counts per million. MAIT TCRs were defined by TRAV1-2 paired with TRAJ12, TRAJ20 or TRAJ33, and iNKT TCRs by TRAV10 paired with TRAJ18. A search of VDJdb, accessed on 1 November 2021, was run for TCRs annotated to CMV, EBV and SARS-CoV-2, with TCRs annotated for multiple antigens excluded. The public reads were reanalyzed by TCRdb: fastp trimming at Q25, MiXCR alignment, in-frame beta chains only. Duplicate CDR3 protein sequences are folded into a single record with the most common DNA and genes. The V and J calls, along with clone size, are taken from TCRdb and not from the paper's own processing. The sample table holds around 35,000 distinct CDR3 sequences, of which around 6.1% were seen once. The ten largest clones take up 20% to 30% of the sample.

Comment on this clonotype: There is no known antigen for this receptor. The sample holds no much larger clone one base away, and base qualities are not on file.

CDR3 length: 12 amino acids, cysteine to phenylalanine. Of the read, only the CDR3 DNA is kept; its 36 bases are in frame from base 1. The germline V gene encodes CDR1 SGHNT and CDR2 YYREEE (reference sequence). Trimming costs V 2 bases and J 7 bases, and their ends lie 6 bases apart. What the work shows at the level of the full study, not this receptor alone: VDJdb matching was skewed toward anti-spike CD8 responses and likely underestimated virus-specific expansions by missing private and CD4 specificities.

The sequence was collected from an adult who was a healthcare worker with PCR-confirmed SARS-CoV-2 infection or an uninfected control (not recorded which). The chain is assembled from TRBV5-4 and TRBJ1-4, with no confidently assigned D gene. Material: whole blood. The CDR3 here reads CASSFRGEKLFF. The bases read TGTGCCAGCAGCTTTCGAGGTGAAAAACTGTTTTTT.